Listed below are T cell receptor beta chains from one sample, sequenced in a study of cytomegalovirus exposure and HLA in healthy donors. The data were produced by immunoSEQ multiplex PCR, yet TCRdb's version contains in-frame clones alone and is incomplete. The sample contains more than 95,000 clones, over 80% of which appear only once. Sequences were obtained from PBMCs. These receptors all stem from a man younger than 30 in good health and CMV-seropositive. CDR3s include the opening cysteine and the closing phenylalanine or tryptophan. The order of the fields is J gene, V gene, D gene, clone size, CDR3 protein, CDR3 DNA. The D gene is left open where the match is weak. Clone size is not always given. Where it is, it says once, few, many or a class for expanded clones.

J: TRBJ1-1
V: TRBV27
D: NA
size: NA
CDR3: CASSLYGSLGTEAFF
DNA: TGTGCCAGCAGTTTATACGGGTCCCTGGGCACTGAAGCTTTCTTT

J: TRBJ2-7
V: TRBV9
D: NA
size: NA
CDR3: CASSNQDEQYF
DNA: TGTGCCAGCTCAAATCAGGACGAGCAGTACTTC

J: TRBJ1-5
V: TRBV28
D: TRBD1
size: NA
CDR3: CASNADRRNQPQHF
DNA: TGTGCCAGCAATGCGGACAGGCGCAATCAGCCCCAGCATTTT

J: TRBJ1-5
V: TRBV5-4
D: NA
size: NA
CDR3: CASSADQGDQPQHF
DNA: TGTGCCAGCAGCGCAGACCAAGGGGATCAGCCCCAGCATTTT

J: TRBJ2-7
V: TRBV7-2
D: TRBD2
size: NA
CDR3: CASSLVSAGGYEQYF
DNA: TGTGCCAGCAGCTTAGTTTCGGCGGGGGGCTACGAGCAGTACTTC

J: TRBJ2-1
V: TRBV5-6
D: TRBD2
size: once
CDR3: CASSFGTSEYNEQFF
DNA: TGTGCCAGCAGCTTCGGGACTAGCGAATACAATGAGCAGTTCTTC

J: TRBJ1-4
V: TRBV19
D: NA
size: NA
CDR3: CASTRGWTNEKLFF
DNA: TGTGCCAGTACCAGGGGTTGGACTAATGAAAAACTGTTTTTT

J: TRBJ1-4
V: TRBV6-5
D: NA
size: NA
CDR3: CASSRAGFNEKLFF
DNA: TGTGCCAGCAGCCGGGCGGGCTTCAATGAAAAACTGTTTTTT

J: TRBJ1-6
V: TRBV2
D: NA
size: NA
CDR3: CASRDTGSGSPLHF
DNA: TGTGCCAGCAGGGACACAGGATCCGGATCACCCCTCCACTTT

J: TRBJ1-2
V: TRBV5-6
D: NA
size: NA
CDR3: CASSRSTGEHYGYTF
DNA: TGTGCCAGCAGCCGGTCAACGGGGGAGCACTATGGCTACACCTTC

J: TRBJ2-5
V: TRBV10-2
D: NA
size: once
CDR3: CASSIQGGETQYF
DNA: TGCGCCAGCAGCATCCAGGGCGGTGAGACCCAGTACTTC

J: TRBJ2-7
V: TRBV5-1
D: TRBD2
size: once
CDR3: CASSPTGGRGASYEQYF
DNA: TGCGCCAGCAGCCCGACGGGTGGGCGGGGGGCTTCCTACGAGCAGTACTTC